Listed below are T cell receptor beta chains from one sample, sequenced in a study of CDR3 diversity in severe acne. TCRdb independently ran MiXCR on the PCR reads; one entry per CDR3 protein. The sample contains around 91,000 distinct CDR3 sequences, under 65% of which appear only once. The sequencing input was blood. The receptors shown here come from a male donor in good health, without acne. Each CDR3 is given with its conserved first and last residue. A D gene is named only where the DNA matches it firmly.

j_call | v_call | d_call | cdr3_aa
TRBJ2-2 | TRBV5-8 | - | CASSLGGMNTGELFF
TRBJ1-1 | TRBV29-1 | - | CSGGRVPVTEAFF
TRBJ2-5 | TRBV20-1 | TRBD1 | CSARDEGSGGEQETQYF
TRBJ2-7 | TRBV29-1 | - | CSVPGGGLDEQYF
TRBJ1-1 | TRBV12-3/TRBV12-4 | TRBD1 | CASRDAGAGGPEASF
TRBJ2-5 | TRBV6-5 | - | CASSYGRRGETQYF
TRBJ2-1 | TRBV7-8 | TRBD2 | CASSTTSGDNEQFF
TRBJ2-7 | TRBV7-9 | - | CASSLPGTQTYEQYF
TRBJ2-3 | TRBV7-9 | TRBD1 | CASSRTGGTTDTQYF
TRBJ2-1 | TRBV6-4 | - | CASSERGRNEQFF
TRBJ1-1 | TRBV20-1 | - | CSASNNRKNTEAFF
TRBJ1-1 | TRBV5-1 | - | CASSLDQLGRAEAFF
TRBJ2-6 | TRBV27 | - | CASYRASGANVLTF
TRBJ1-3 | TRBV7-9 | - | CASSLDRQGNTIYF
TRBJ2-5 | TRBV12-3/TRBV12-4 | TRBD1 | CASSGGQGQETQYF
TRBJ1-1 | TRBV27 | TRBD1 | CASRNRGKTEAPF
TRBJ2-7 | TRBV7-2 | TRBD2 | CASSLVLAGAYEQYF
TRBJ2-1 | TRBV10-3 | - | CAIREGGHPNEQFF
TRBJ1-2 | TRBV5-1 | TRBD1 | CASSTDREGTNYGYTF
TRBJ1-1 | TRBV5-8 | - | CASSTRPGPNTEAFF
TRBJ2-4 | TRBV6-5 | - | CASSNRDGNIQYF
TRBJ1-3 | TRBV12-3/TRBV12-4 | - | CASSLVGNGGNTIYF
TRBJ2-7 | TRBV6-1 | - | CASSTQGTYYEQYF
TRBJ2-7 | TRBV11-3 | TRBD1 | CASSGGTGRSYEQYF
TRBJ2-7 | TRBV5-1 | - | CASKADSYEQYF
TRBJ2-1 | TRBV5-1 | - | CATSVYEKGGNEQFF
TRBJ1-5 | TRBV20-1 | - | CSARVGDGQPQHF
TRBJ1-5 | TRBV19 | - | CASSPGANQPQHF
TRBJ1-5 | TRBV19 | - | CASTIGTGGNQPQHF
TRBJ2-7 | TRBV7-3 | TRBD2 | CASSTSSGSSYEQYF
TRBJ2-7 | TRBV7-9 | TRBD2 | CAGSLTGTNYERYF
TRBJ2-1 | TRBV20-1 | TRBD2 | CSADPGTSGNNEQFF
TRBJ2-1 | TRBV15 | TRBD2 | CATSTGLAGDGYYNEQFF
TRBJ1-2 | TRBV5-5 | - | CASSLEGTSGNTF
TRBJ1-3 | TRBV25-1 | - | CASSESWSSGNTIYF
TRBJ2-5 | TRBV20-1 | - | CSARRSSAHPQETQYF
TRBJ1-2 | TRBV5-1 | - | CASSLAMGLESRGYTF
TRBJ1-1 | TRBV9 | - | CASSVVASTEAFF
TRBJ2-1 | TRBV6-1 | - | CASSERNEQFF
TRBJ1-4 | TRBV15 | - | CATSRDRGWEKLFF
TRBJ1-2 | TRBV7-9 | TRBD1 | CASSLGTGGNTF
TRBJ2-7 | TRBV20-1 | TRBD2 | CSARGRGLAVSYEQYF
TRBJ2-7 | TRBV20-1 | - | CSARGQAYEQYF
TRBJ1-1 | TRBV29-1 | - | CSVVVAGGRVAFF
TRBJ2-7 | TRBV7-8 | - | CASSLGVTGRKHEQYF
TRBJ2-1 | TRBV9 | TRBD2 | CASSGPGLAGRNEQFF
TRBJ1-1 | TRBV7-8 | - | CASSLAFMNTEAFF
TRBJ1-5 | TRBV19 | TRBD1 | CASVGQGQSNREPQHF
TRBJ2-3 | TRBV6-6 | - | CASRLTSDTKYF
TRBJ2-2 | TRBV7-9 | - | CASTLTGVGGYTFGSGTVELFF
TRBJ2-2 | TRBV18 | - | CASSPGQPSNTGELFF
TRBJ1-2 | TRBV7-9 | TRBD1 | CASSPRQGARGYTF
TRBJ2-1 | TRBV5-1 | TRBD2 | CASQTGGSSYNEQFF
TRBJ2-1 | TRBV11-3 | TRBD2 | CASSKTSGGAWDEQFF
TRBJ1-1 | TRBV10-3 | TRBD1 | CASRGAGGWSTEAFF
TRBJ2-5 | TRBV20-1 | - | CSARTAQETQYF
TRBJ2-7 | TRBV24-1 | TRBD1 | CATSGGDRALYEQYF
TRBJ2-5 | TRBV28 | - | CATTTGGETQYF
TRBJ1-2 | TRBV6-5 | - | CASSQGNYGYTF
TRBJ1-6 | TRBV2 | - | CASSDPNSPLHF